Following are 22 T cell receptor beta chains from one sample sequenced in a study of lymphopenia after photon versus proton radiotherapy. Only in-frame clones appear in the TCRdb table, and some are missing; sequencing was by immunoSEQ multiplex PCR. In the table there are several thousand clones, about 87% of which are singletons. Sequences were derived from peripheral blood, sampled from a patient treated with photon-based radiotherapy. All receptors derive from a man of 80 years or more with cholangiocarcinoma.

This chain joins TRBV14 and TRBJ2-3, with a tentative D call TRBD1 (8 bases). V dropped 3 bases and J dropped 10 bases, with 20 bases sitting between them. CDR1 SGHDN and CDR2 FVKESK come from the germline V gene. This CDR3 is 15 amino acids long. This CDR3 reads CASSQYRGGLSAQYF. CDR3 bases: TGTGCCAGCAGCCAGTACAGGGGGGGACTTAGTGCGCAGTATTTT.

J is TRBJ1-1 and V is TRBV27, with a possible D match to TRBD1 (6 bases). This CDR3 contains 13 residues. Germline values: CDR1 MNHEY, CDR2 SMNVEV (reference sequence). V was clipped by 0 bases and J by 5 bases, with 7 bases between them. The CDR3 sequence: CASSLSQGTEAFF. In DNA, the CDR3 is TGTGCCAGCAGTTTATCACAGGGAACTGAAGCTTTCTTT.

V gene TRBV2 combines with J gene TRBJ1-5; D may be TRBD1 (6 bases). V lost 4 bases to trimming and J lost 3 bases, with 13 bases between them. The CDR3 is made up of 15 amino acids. Germline CDR1 SNHLY, CDR2 FYNNEI. This chain's CDR3 is CASSVEGHYNQPQHF. The CDR3 nucleotides read TGTGCCAGCAGTGTAGAGGGACACTACAATCAGCCCCAGCATTTT.

The rearrangement uses TRBV30 and TRBJ2-2; D unresolved. V was clipped by 3 bases and J by 8 bases, with 16 bases between them. The germline V gene has CDR1 GTSNPN and CDR2 SVGIG (reference sequence). This CDR3 is 14 amino acids long. DNA for the CDR3: TGTGCCTGGAGATACGGGCATCAATTGGGGGAGCTGTTTTTT. It is translated as CAWRYGHQLGELFF.

The chain joins TRBV30 to TRBJ2-7; unclear D gene. Trimming removed 3 bases from V and 7 bases from J, with 16 bases in between. The CDR3 spans 13 residues. Germline V gene sequence: CDR1 GTSNPN, CDR2 SVGIG (reference sequence). This CDR3 is CAWSSGPPGEQYF. For the CDR3, the DNA is TGTGCCTGGAGCTCGGGCCCCCCCGGTGAGCAGTACTTC.

The chain links TRBV28 to TRBJ1-5; D is uncertain. Trimming took 2 bases from V and 2 from J, leaving 10 bases between them. Per germline, CDR1 MDHEN and CDR2 SYDVKM. The CDR3 is made up of 15 amino acids. The CDR3 nucleotides read TGTGCCAGCAGTTTACGGGGATCAGGCAATCAGCCCCAGCATTTT. It specifies CASSLRGSGNQPQHF. Full variable domain (rest looked up from reference TRBV28 and TRBJ1-5): DVKVTQSSRYLVKRTGEKVFLECVQDMDHENMFWYRQDPGLGLRLIYFSYDVKMKEKGDIPEGYSVSREKKERFSLILESASTNQTSMYLCASSLRGSGNQPQHFGDGTRLSIL.

The rearrangement links TRBV10-2 to TRBJ1-2; maybe TRBD1 (6 bases). The CDR3 length is 14 residues. Looked up from germline, CDR1 is WSHSY and CDR2 is SAAADI. The V and J ends lost 0 bases and 4 bases respectively, with 9 bases between them. As DNA, the CDR3 is TGCGCCAGCAGTGAGTCGGGGGGGCCCTATGGCTACACCTTC. Residues: CASSESGGPYGYTF.

This clone was found once. The CDR3 loop reads CASSIRYEQYF. Written as DNA, the CDR3 is TGTGCCAGCAGTATCAGGTACGAGCAGTACTTC. V usage is TRBV2 and J usage is TRBJ2-7; no reliable D call. Trimming shortened V by 5 bases and J by 4 bases, and 6 bases separated the two germline ends. The CDR3 sequence is 11 residues long. The germline CDR1 and CDR2 sequences are SNHLY and FYNNEI.

The rearrangement links TRBV9 to TRBJ1-1; D gene uncertain. The germline V gene has CDR1 SGDLS and CDR2 YYNGEE. Trimming stripped 0 bases from V and 0 bases from J, with 18 bases between. The CDR3 sequence is 18 residues long. The CDR3 region is CASSVDPVRVGLNTEAFF. CDR3 nucleotide sequence: TGTGCCAGCAGCGTAGACCCTGTGAGGGTTGGACTGAACACTGAAGCTTTCTTT.

The CDR3 spells CASSEFAGQPQHF. The CDR3 DNA sequence: TGTGCCAGCAGTGAATTTGCAGGGCAGCCCCAGCATTTT. This sequence joins TRBV25-1 and TRBJ1-5; TRBD1 is a possible D gene (5 bases). CDR1 and CDR2 from the germline V gene are MGHDK and SYGVNS. The CDR3 extends over 13 amino acids. V lost 1 base and J 7 bases, leaving 8 bases between the germline ends.

The chain combines TRBV4-1 with TRBJ1-2; D gene ambiguous. The V gene lost 3 bases and the J gene lost 6 bases, with 14 bases spanning the gap. CDR1 and CDR2 from the germline V gene are MGHRA and YSYEKL. The CDR3 is 14 amino acids. The CDR3 spells CASSQRTDVHGYTF. CDR3 coding DNA: TGCGCCAGCAGCCAGAGGACCGATGTTCATGGCTACACCTTC.

The chain is built from TRBV2 and TRBJ1-2, with a weak D call TRBD1 (5 bases). CDR3 length equals 13 residues. Germline loops: CDR1 SNHLY, CDR2 FYNNEI. V was trimmed by 7 bases and J by 7 bases, leaving 16 bases between them. The CDR3 reads CASIGDEGRGYTF. The DNA of the CDR3 is TGTGCCAGCATCGGGGATGAGGGGCGTGGCTACACCTTC.

The chain joins TRBV28 to TRBJ1-5; D not resolved. Germline V lookup: CDR1 MDHEN, CDR2 SYDVKM. The CDR3 sequence is 16 residues long. The ends were cut back, 3 bases at V and 0 bases at J, with 12 bases in the middle. CDR3 DNA: TGTGCCAGCAGTTTGTTAGGAGCGTATAGCAATCAGCCCCAGCATTTT. Encoded protein: CASSLLGAYSNQPQHF.

This chain joins TRBV4-2 and TRBJ1-2; 7 bases match TRBD1. Germline CDR1 reads LGHNA; CDR2 reads YNFKEQ. J lost 4 bases, V lost 1 base, and 6 bases had no gene match. The CDR3 contains 15 residues. This CDR3 is CASSQGQGSFYGYTF. The CDR3 DNA sequence: TGTGCCAGCAGCCAAGGACAGGGTTCTTTCTATGGCTACACCTTC.

The chain uses TRBV11-2 and TRBJ2-7, with TRBD1 matching 7 bases. The ends lost 0 bases at V and 4 bases at J; junction bases unmatched: 3. The CDR3 has 14 amino acids. Germline V lookup: CDR1 SGHAT, CDR2 FQNNGV. This CDR3 is CASSLEGGLYEQYF. The CDR3 DNA reads as TGTGCCAGCAGCTTAGAAGGGGGCCTGTACGAGCAGTACTTC.

The gene calls are TRBV5-1 and TRBJ1-4, with 8 nucleotides matching TRBD1. The CDR3 sequence is 14 residues long. J gave up 6 bases and V 0 bases, and 1 base lay outside the gene matches. Germline V gene data show CDR1 as SGHRS and CDR2 as YFSETQ. The CDR3 DNA reads as TGCGCCAGCAGCTTGGGACAGGGGTATGAAAAACTGTTTTTT. This encodes CASSLGQGYEKLFF.

The chain links TRBV5-4 to TRBJ1-3, with a tentative D call TRBD1 (6 bases). This CDR3 spans 16 amino acids. Trimming removed 4 bases at V and 2 bases at J, with 16 bases between. The germline V gene encodes CDR1 SGHNT and CDR2 YYREEE (reference sequence). This chain's CDR3 is CASSRWDNKAGNTIYF. The CDR3 DNA follows: TGTGCCAGCAGCAGGTGGGACAATAAAGCTGGAAACACCATATATTTT.

The chain joins TRBV29-1 to TRBJ2-3; D is ambiguous. Trimming shortened V by 0 bases and J by 0 bases, and 10 bases separated the two germline ends. The CDR3 runs 15 residues. CDR1 SQVTM and CDR2 ANQGSEA come from the germline V gene. CDR3 sequence reads: CSVEDLLSSTDTQYF. The CDR3 coding sequence is TGCAGCGTTGAAGATCTGCTCTCTAGCACAGATACGCAGTATTTT.

The chain employs TRBV2 and TRBJ2-5, with 7 bases aligning to TRBD2. V shed 3 bases, J shed 2 bases, and the junction held 6 bases outside the gene matches. Germline V CDR1 and CDR2: SNHLY, FYNNEI. The CDR3 covers 15 residues. In nucleotides, the CDR3 is TGTGCCAGCAGTGACCTACGGGGGGAACAAGAGACCCAGTACTTC. Residues: CASSDLRGEQETQYF.

This sequence joins TRBV18 and TRBJ2-7, with TRBD1 matching over 11 bases. The CDR3 sequence is 17 residues long. CDR1 and CDR2 from the germline V gene are KGHSH and LQKENI. With V trimmed by 4 bases and J by 3 bases, 11 bases remained unmatched. This chain's CDR3 is CASSLSQGTGGIYEQYF. CDR3 in DNA: TGTGCCAGCTCACTCTCTCAAGGGACAGGGGGTATCTACGAGCAGTACTTC.

CDR3 sequence: CASRQGAPKIHNEQFF. CDR3 nucleotides: TGTGCCTCCAGACAGGGGGCGCCTAAGATACACAATGAGCAGTTCTTC. The chain recombines TRBV30 with TRBJ2-1; 10 positions agree with TRBD1. The CDR3 loop spans 16 amino acids. Germline V CDR1 and CDR2: GTSNPN, SVGIG (reference sequence). Trimming at V came to 7 bases and at J to 5 bases, leaving 14 bases not matched to a gene.

This chain joins TRBV14 and TRBJ1-1, with 7 positions matching TRBD1. The V gene's germline CDR1 is SGHDN and CDR2 FVKESK. The trim removed 3 bases at V and 5 bases at J, leaving 9 bases unmatched. This CDR3 has 15 residues. CDR3 protein: CASSQAGTAGTEAFF. In DNA form, the CDR3 reads TGTGCCAGCAGCCAGGCCGGGACAGCTGGGACTGAAGCTTTCTTT.